The next 29 T cell receptor beta chains were all read from a single sample in a study of blood T cell repertoires in COVID-19. Clones were read by immunoSEQ multiplex PCR, and TCRdb kept only the in-frame ones, dropping some. The table includes 300,000 or so clones, 85% to 90% detected once. The sample consisted of peripheral blood. The receptor source for this set is a middle-aged woman with acute or convalescent COVID-19.

V and J are TRBV6-6 and TRBJ2-5; 9 nucleotides align to TRBD2. The CDR3 is 13 residues long. The germline CDR1 and CDR2 sequences are MNHNY and SVGAGI (reference sequence). Trimming at V came to 6 bases and at J to 5 bases, leaving 4 bases not matched to a gene. CDR3 bases: TGTGCCAGCAGCCCTAGCGGGGCGGAGACCCAGTACTTC. It translates to CASSPSGAETQYF.

The J gene is TRBJ1-4, the V gene TRBV19; 8 bases agree with TRBD1. The CDR3 loop spans 17 amino acids. Per the germline V gene, CDR1 is LNHDA and CDR2 is SQIVND (reference sequence). V lost 8 bases, J lost 4 bases, and 15 bases stayed unmatched. The CDR3 DNA is TGTGCCAGTGAGAAGGGGGCAGGGGGCGGCTTTAATGAAAAACTGTTTTTT. Translation: CASEKGAGGGFNEKLFF.

The rearrangement joins TRBV5-5 to TRBJ2-7, with D maybe TRBD1 (5 bases). V was cut by 3 bases and J by 1 base, with 8 bases left in between. The CDR3 loop spans 13 amino acids. Germline-derived CDR1 and CDR2 are SGHKS and YYEKEE (reference sequence). In DNA form, the CDR3 reads TGTGCCAGCAGCTACCCAGGGTCCTACGAGCAGTACGTC. Translated: CASSYPGSYEQYV.

The chain recombines TRBV10-3 with TRBJ2-1; 7 bases match TRBD1. The CDR3 totals 13 residues. The V segment lost 7 bases and the J segment 7 bases; nucleotides outside the gene matches: 7. The germline gives CDR1 ENHRY, CDR2 SYGVKD. CDR3 coding DNA: TGTGCCATCACCCGGGACAGAAAGAATGAGCAGTTCTTC. Its protein product is CAITRDRKNEQFF.

The chain has TRBV6-4 and TRBJ1-2, with 8 bases matching TRBD1. The CDR3 totals 15 residues. J lost 10 bases, V lost 6 bases, and 16 bases had no gene match. Per germline, CDR1 MRHNA and CDR2 SNTAGT. CDR3 sequence: CASRRDSLPDRAYTF. CDR3 in DNA: TGTGCCAGCAGAAGGGACTCTTTACCGGACAGGGCCTACACCTTC.

The J gene is TRBJ1-2, the V gene TRBV5-1; the match to TRBD1 covers 7 bases. J was trimmed by 5 bases and V by 0 bases; bases with no gene match: 7. Germline V gene lookup returns CDR1 SGHRS and CDR2 YFSETQ. CDR3 size: 15 residues. DNA of the CDR3: TGCGCCAGCAGCTTGGCCTCCGGACAGGATTATGGCTACACCTTC. It codes for CASSLASGQDYGYTF.

V usage is TRBV2 and J usage is TRBJ1-2; tentatively, D is TRBD1 (5 bases). Germline CDR1 and CDR2: SNHLY and FYNNEI. CDR3 size: 15 residues. V was trimmed by 6 bases and J by 4 bases, leaving 18 bases between them. In DNA form, the CDR3 reads TGTGCCAGCAGGGCGACGGGACTTGGGGCCTATGGCTACACCTTC. Translation gives CASRATGLGAYGYTF. The complete variable domain, with remaining parts taken from reference TRBV2 and TRBJ1-2, reads EPEVTQTPSHQVTQMGQEVILRCVPISNHLYFYWYRQILGQKVEFLVSFYNNEISEKSEIFDDQFSVERPDGSNFTLKIRSTKLEDSAMYFCASRATGLGAYGYTFGSGTRLTVV.

V usage is TRBV12-3 or TRBV12-4 and J usage is TRBJ2-7; maybe TRBD2 (5 bases). This CDR3 contains 13 residues. Trimming removed 4 bases from V and 0 bases from J, with 7 bases in between. CDR3 in DNA: TGTGCCAGCAGTTCACGGGGCTCCTACGAGCAGTACGTC. It specifies CASSSRGSYEQYV.

The chain joins TRBV10-2 to TRBJ2-3, with D perhaps matching TRBD2 (7 bases). The CDR3 covers 14 residues. Trimming left V 6 bases short and J 2 bases short, with 12 bases between. The germline V gene has CDR1 WSHSY and CDR2 SAAADI. The CDR3 loop is CASRKGGDTDTQYF. The CDR3 coding sequence is TGCGCCAGCAGGAAGGGGGGGGACACAGATACGCAGTATTTT.

CDR3 sequence (DNA): TGTGCCAGCAGTTACTCGAATAGGGGTAGAGGCACTGAAGCTTTCTTT. This encodes CASSYSNRGRGTEAFF. The V and J genes are TRBV6-6 and TRBJ1-1, with TRBD1 as a possible D gene (5 bases). The CDR3 sequence is 16 residues long. The germline V and J ends were trimmed by 0 bases and 4 bases, with 15 bases remaining between them. Germline lookup yields CDR1 MNHNY and CDR2 SVGAGI (reference sequence).

V usage is TRBV2 and J usage is TRBJ2-1; 13 bases match TRBD2. Losses at the gene ends were 6 bases for V and 10 bases for J; bases not matched to a gene: 12. Germline lookup yields CDR1 SNHLY and CDR2 FYNNEI. The CDR3 spans 16 residues. The CDR3 DNA reads as TGTGCCAGCAGAGGCGAACCGGGACTAGCGGGGTGGGAGCAGTTCTTC. It is translated as CASRGEPGLAGWEQFF.

This rearrangement joins TRBV10-1 to TRBJ1-1; D is undetermined. The CDR3 length is 11 residues. With 4 bases removed from V and 11 bases from J, the gap between germline ends came to 11 bases. The germline V gene encodes CDR1 WNHNN and CDR2 SYGVQD (reference sequence). The CDR3: CASSATHLAFF. The DNA of the CDR3 is TGCGCCAGCAGTGCCACACATCTGGCTTTCTTT.

This rearrangement joins TRBV6-5 to TRBJ2-2, with a tentative D call TRBD1 (6 bases). With 2 bases removed from V and 7 bases from J, the gap between germline ends came to 14 bases. From germline, CDR1 is MNHEY and CDR2 SVGAGI. The CDR3 covers 15 residues. The CDR3 here is CASSYNQGLNGELFF. The CDR3 DNA sequence: TGTGCCAGCAGTTACAATCAGGGGTTAAACGGGGAGCTGTTTTTT.

This chain connects TRBV5-1 to TRBJ2-5, with TRBD2 matching over 11 bases. The CDR3 runs 19 residues. V lost 0 bases, J lost 2 bases, and 12 bases stayed unmatched. Germline CDR1 SGHRS, CDR2 YFSETQ. CDR3 amino acids: CASSLAWLAGGSWQETQYF. The CDR3 DNA follows: TGCGCCAGCAGCTTGGCTTGGCTAGCGGGGGGTTCGTGGCAAGAGACCCAGTACTTC.

This chain joins TRBV5-1 and TRBJ2-1, with 8 bases fitting TRBD1. With 4 bases clipped from V and 1 base from J, the junction kept 13 bases outside the gene matches. The CDR3 is 18 amino acids. The germline V gene encodes CDR1 SGHRS and CDR2 YFSETQ. The chain's CDR3 is CASSPAQGATGSYNEQFF. The CDR3 DNA is TGCGCCAGCAGCCCCGCCCAGGGGGCGACTGGGTCCTACAATGAGCAGTTCTTC.

This clone was seen just once. The chain links TRBV10-3 to TRBJ1-6, with 8 positions matching TRBD1. This CDR3 comprises 15 residues. From germline, CDR1 is ENHRY and CDR2 SYGVKD. The junction had 9 bases not matched to a gene; V was cut back by 7 bases and J by 7 bases. The DNA of the CDR3 is TGTGCCATCAAACCCGACAGGGGCGAGAATTCACCCCTCCACTTT. It codes for CAIKPDRGENSPLHF.

The chain carries TRBV7-2 and TRBJ2-3, with D hard to call. Trimming took off 0 bases at V and 2 bases at J, with 9 bases between the two ends. Looked up from germline, CDR1 is SGHTA and CDR2 is FQGNSA. The CDR3 is 15 residues long. CDR3 coding DNA: TGTGCCAGCAGCTTAGCCCTCCGGGTCACAGATACGCAGTATTTT. This codes for CASSLALRVTDTQYF.

V is TRBV5-6 and J is TRBJ1-1; weak D call: TRBD1 (5 bases). The CDR3 has 13 residues. CDR1 SGHDT and CDR2 YYEEEE come from the germline V gene. Trimming removed 4 bases at V and 2 bases at J, with 9 bases between. This CDR3 reads CASSLTANTEAFF. The CDR3 DNA sequence: TGTGCCAGCAGCCTGACAGCTAACACTGAAGCTTTCTTT. The full variable domain, completed using reference TRBV5-6 and TRBJ1-1, is DAGVTQSPTHLIKTRGQQVTLRCSPKSGHDTVSWYQQALGQGPQFIFQYYEEEERQRGNFPDRFSGHQFPNYSSELNVNALLLGDSALYLCASSLTANTEAFFGQGTRLTVV.

This rearrangement joins TRBV25-1 to TRBJ2-5; maybe TRBD1 (5 bases). Per germline, CDR1 MGHDK and CDR2 SYGVNS. Trimming took 6 bases from V and 3 from J, leaving 11 bases between them. This CDR3 comprises 13 residues. The CDR3 bases are TGTGCCAGCAGGTCTGACAGCGAAGAGACCCAGTACTTC. Translation gives CASRSDSEETQYF.

The rearrangement uses TRBV18 and TRBJ1-2; 9 nucleotides agree with TRBD1. CDR1 is KGHSH, CDR2 LQKENI, per germline. This CDR3 is built from 13 residues. The ends lost 3 bases at V and 12 bases at J; junction bases unmatched: 8. This CDR3 reads CASSPDGQGSHTF. CDR3 sequence (DNA): TGTGCCAGCTCACCTGACGGACAGGGGTCCCACACCTTC.

CDR3 region: CASSPGGNQPQHF. The DNA for the CDR3 is TGTGCCAGTTCCCCCGGGGGCAATCAGCCCCAGCATTTT. The chain couples TRBV6-5 to TRBJ1-5; D gene unclear. The CDR3 totals 13 residues. Germline V gene lookup returns CDR1 MNHEY and CDR2 SVGAGI. Between the trimmed V and J ends, which lost 9 bases and 2 bases, there was a span of 11 bases.

The CDR3 DNA sequence: TGTGCCAGCAGTTTAGTCAGGGGATCACCCCTCCACTTT. Its protein is CASSLVRGSPLHF. This chain uses TRBV12-3 or TRBV12-4 with TRBJ1-6; TRBD1 might be the D (6 bases). The CDR3 has 13 amino acids. V shed 1 base and J shed 10 bases, with 8 bases lying between them.

CDR3 in DNA: TGTGCCAGCAGCCCCCCGGCGGGGAACACAGATACGCAGTATTTT. It codes for CASSPPAGNTDTQYF. This sequence joins TRBV7-9 and TRBJ2-3; tentative D call: TRBD2 (6 bases). The CDR3 length is 15 residues. Trimming cost V 5 bases and J 2 bases, with 14 bases left between them. Germline V gives CDR1 SEHNR, CDR2 FQNEAQ (reference sequence).

The chain joins TRBV19 to TRBJ1-2; the D is unclear. The ends were cut back, 6 bases at V and 7 bases at J, with 9 bases in the middle. This CDR3 has 11 amino acids. Germline CDR1 reads LNHDA; CDR2 reads SQIVND (reference sequence). CDR3 coding DNA: TGTGCCAGTAGGTTGGGCGTTGGCTACACCTTC. This codes for CASRLGVGYTF.

The CDR3 DNA sequence: TGTGCCAGCAGCTTAGTCCCAGGGTCGGAAACAACCATATATTTT. It translates to CASSLVPGSETTIYF. The J gene is TRBJ1-3, the V gene TRBV7-2, with a possible D match to TRBD1 (5 bases). Trimming removed 1 base at V and 10 bases at J, with 17 bases between. Germline CDR1 and CDR2: SGHTA and FQGNSA. This CDR3 comprises 15 residues.

The V call is TRBV7-2, the J call TRBJ2-5, with 9 bases identical to TRBD2. The CDR3 is made up of 16 amino acids. Germline loops: CDR1 SGHTA, CDR2 FQGNSA. The ends lost 3 bases at V and 5 bases at J; junction bases unmatched: 10. CDR3 region: CASSFSGGGAGETQYF. The DNA for the CDR3 is TGTGCCAGCAGCTTTTCTGGCGGGGGGGCCGGGGAGACCCAGTACTTC.

This chain uses TRBV19 with TRBJ1-1, with D unclear. The CDR3 loop spans 14 amino acids. V lost 1 base and J 1 base, leaving 7 bases between the germline ends. In germline, CDR1 is LNHDA, CDR2 SQIVND (reference sequence). The CDR3 sequence: CASSIGNKNTEAFF. CDR3 coding DNA: TGTGCCAGTAGTATAGGAAACAAGAACACTGAAGCTTTCTTT.

The chain couples TRBV10-3 to TRBJ1-1; 8 nucleotides agree with TRBD1. Germline trimming cut 3 bases from V and 8 bases from J; bases unmatched to any gene: 5. The CDR3 loop spans 13 amino acids. Germline CDR1 reads ENHRY; CDR2 reads SYGVKD. CDR3 protein: CAISDQGAPEAFF. CDR3 in DNA: TGTGCCATCAGTGATCAGGGGGCGCCGGAAGCTTTCTTT.

The rearrangement uses TRBV7-9 and TRBJ1-1; D is perhaps TRBD1 (5 bases). V lost 2 bases to trimming and J lost 6 bases, with 16 bases between them. There are 15 residues in the CDR3. CDR1 SEHNR and CDR2 FQNEAQ come from the germline V gene (reference sequence). Written as DNA, the CDR3 is TGTGCCAGCAGCTTACGTAGGGGCGGGATGGCTGAAGCTTTCTTT. Translated: CASSLRRGGMAEAFF.